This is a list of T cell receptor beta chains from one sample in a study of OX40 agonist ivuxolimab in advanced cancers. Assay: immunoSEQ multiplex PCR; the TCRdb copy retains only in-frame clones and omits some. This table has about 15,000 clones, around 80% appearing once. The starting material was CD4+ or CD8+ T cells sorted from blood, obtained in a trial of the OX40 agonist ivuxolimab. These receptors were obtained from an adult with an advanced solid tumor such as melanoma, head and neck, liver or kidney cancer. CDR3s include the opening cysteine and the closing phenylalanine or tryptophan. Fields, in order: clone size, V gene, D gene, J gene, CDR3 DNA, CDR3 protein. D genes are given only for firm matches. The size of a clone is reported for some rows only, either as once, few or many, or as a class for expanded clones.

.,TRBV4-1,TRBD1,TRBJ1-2,TGCGCCAGCAGCCTAACCAGACAGGGGGCGAGGGGCTACACCTTC,CASSLTRQGARGYTF
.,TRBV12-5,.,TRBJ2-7,TGTGCTAGTGCCTTGGGGCAGGGACCCTACGAGCAGTACTTC,CASALGQGPYEQYF
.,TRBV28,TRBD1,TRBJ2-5,TGTGCCACCACGACAGGGGTTCAAGAGACCCAGTACTTC,CATTTGVQETQYF
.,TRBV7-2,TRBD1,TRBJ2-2,TGTGCCAGCAGCCCACGACAGGGGAAGAACACCGGGGAGCTGTTTTTT,CASSPRQGKNTGELFF
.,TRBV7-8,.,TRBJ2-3,TGTGCCAGCAGCTTAGCTCAACCCACAGATACGCAGTATTTT,CASSLAQPTDTQYF
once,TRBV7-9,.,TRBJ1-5,TGTGCCAGCAGCTTGGCGCAGGCAGGGGATCAGCCCCAGCATTTT,CASSLAQAGDQPQHF
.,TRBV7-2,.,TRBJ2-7,TGTGCCAGCAGCTTCACTCCGTCCTACGAGCAGTACTTC,CASSFTPSYEQYF
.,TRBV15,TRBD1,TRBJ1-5,TGTGCCACCAGCAGAGGGACAGGGGGGTATTTTCAGCCCCAGCATTTT,CATSRGTGGYFQPQHF
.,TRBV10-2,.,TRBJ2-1,TGCGCCAGCACCTCTGGCCCCAATGAGCAGTTCTTC,CASTSGPNEQFF
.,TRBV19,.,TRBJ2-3,TGTGCCAGTAGTTCCAGCGCCGCTAGCACAGATACGCAGTATTTT,CASSSSAASTDTQYF
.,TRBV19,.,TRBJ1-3,TGTGCCAGTAGTATAGACGGCACCTCTGGAAACACCATATATTTT,CASSIDGTSGNTIYF
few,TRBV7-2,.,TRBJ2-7,TGTGCCAGCAGCTTAGGGGCAGGGGGGAGGCACGAGCAGTACTTC,CASSLGAGGRHEQYF
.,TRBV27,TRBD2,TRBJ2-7,TGTGCCAGCAGTTTAGGGAGCGGGGCGGGTTACTACGAGCAGTACTTC,CASSLGSGAGYYEQYF
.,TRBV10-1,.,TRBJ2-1,TGCGCCAGCAGTGAGCTCCCCGGTGAGCAGTTCTTC,CASSELPGEQFF
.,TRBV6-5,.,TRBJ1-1,TGTGCCAGCAGTTACCCAAGGGGGGTAGCTTTCTTT,CASSYPRGVAFF
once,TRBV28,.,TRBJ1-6,TGTGCCAGCAGTTTATCAGGGTGGGGTAATTCACCCCTCCACTTT,CASSLSGWGNSPLHF